This entry concerns a single TCR beta chain. Its antigen remains undetermined. Base quality data are lacking; no much larger clone is found one base away. This sample is drawn from a study of OX40 agonist ivuxolimab in advanced cancers. Background on the whole study: Ivuxolimab was a fully human IgG2 agonistic monoclonal antibody targeting the costimulatory receptor OX40 (CD134). Intravenous ivuxolimab was administered to patients every 2 weeks at six dose levels: 0.01, 0.1, 0.3, 1.5, 3 and 10 mg/kg. Of the approximately 50 patients in dose escalation, around 19 had hepatocellular carcinoma, approximately 15 had melanoma, 9 had renal cell carcinoma and 9 had head and neck cancer. In the dose-escalation cohort, more than 75% of patients were male, and the mean age was around 60 years, with a range of roughly 20 to 80. Patients were allowed to have had prior anti-PD-1, anti-PD-L1 or anti-CTLA-4 therapy, and around two fifths of the dose-escalation patients had been treated with checkpoint inhibitors. Partial responses were achieved by three dose-escalation patients, of whom one had hepatocellular carcinoma and two had cutaneous melanoma. Peripheral TCRbeta sequencing aimed to test whether ivuxolimab altered TCR sequence diversity and caused clonal T-cell expansion. The monotherapy dose-escalation portion (N ≈ 57 patients) of the phase I ivuxolimab trial is reported in the paper.

For sequencing of the TCRbeta CDR3 region, genomic DNA was extracted from the sorted cells. TCRbeta CDR3 regions were sequenced using the immunoSEQ Assay. Here the immuneACCESS table is served through TCRdb, limited to in-frame sequences with V and J called. Missing clones are a known gap in these copies; in checked studies unresolved V genes cover under half, and the rest lacks a known reason. The sample table contains 70,000 or so clones; only one count was recorded for 85% of them. The ten largest clones capture 5.9% of the sample. The trial excluded patients who had a history of autoimmune disease or who were on systemic immunosuppression. In every dose cohort, peripheral blood was drawn for TCR sequencing at baseline, cycle 4 day 1, and cycle 7 day 1. The samples were taken from a phase I, first-in-human, multicenter, open-label dose-escalation trial of ivuxolimab. The trial enrolled adults with locally advanced or metastatic head and neck squamous cell, hepatocellular, melanoma or renal cell carcinoma. Before TCR sequencing, CD4+ T cells and CD8+ T cells from peripheral blood were sorted into separate populations.

Findings and caveats that apply to the study as a whole: In partial responders in the 0.1-3.0 mg/kg groups, normalized peripheral clonal expansion was found to be among the lowest, especially among CD8+ T cells. At doses of 0.1 to 3.0 mg/kg, clonal expansion of both CD4+ and CD8+ T cells in blood was seen between baseline and week 6. Antigen specificity was not determined for the clonally expanded peripheral T cells. Low levels of normalized T-cell clonal expansion were also seen in some patients who did not respond. After ivuxolimab, more expanded clones were found on average in CD8+ T cells than in CD4+ T cells.

The germline V gene encodes CDR1 SGHVS and CDR2 FQNEAQ. A distance of 6 bases separates the germline ends of V and J, which lose 2 bases and 7 bases respectively. From the cysteine through the phenylalanine, the CDR3 covers 12 amino acids. Left in the record is the CDR3 DNA by itself, 36 bases read in frame from the first base. The clonotype was recovered from an adult with an advanced solid tumor such as melanoma, head and neck, liver or kidney cancer. The material sequenced was CD4+ or CD8+ T cells sorted from blood, taken in a trial of the OX40 agonist ivuxolimab. This receptor chain uses TRBV7-8 and TRBJ2-1; confidence is insufficient to name the D gene. The sequence in DNA is TGTGCCAGCAGCTTATATCGGAATGAGCAGTTCTTC. This yields the protein CASSLYRNEQFF.